This TCR beta chain was identified during a study of vaccination effects on CD4 cells after COVID-19. Findings and limits, study-wide: Researchers report that only 1 of 255 vaccine-induced clones in healthy vaccinees cross-reacted with common cold coronaviruses. Marked contraction was observed in infection-induced and vaccine-induced clones late after vaccination. Convalescent patients were scarce in the study, and it lacked early post-infection timepoints.

The table came from immunoSEQ multiplex PCR; TCRdb's copy has only in-frame clones and leaves some out. Among approximately 30,000 clones, 72% were seen once, and the ten largest hold roughly a tenth. Expansion of antigen-specific CD4+ T cells with viral peptide pools was carried out by the ViraFEST assay before sequencing. Investigators separated out CD4+ T cells once more than nine days of culture had passed. Vaccinated participants had no history of SARS-CoV-2 infection and tested negative for nucleocapsid antibodies. On day 3 and again on day 7, half the medium was replaced with IL-2 medium. The CDR3 totals 14 residues. V lost 0 bases and J 4 bases, leaving 9 bases between the germline ends. Germline V gene sequence: CDR1 SGHVS, CDR2 FQNEAQ. Remarks on this clone: Its antigen is not known.

The J gene is TRBJ1-1, the V gene TRBV7-8, with D possibly TRBD1 on 5 matching bases. The sequenced sample was CD4+ T cells from PBMCs cultured with SARS-CoV-2 spike peptides, obtained before COVID-19 vaccination. The receptor's source is a human donor who received a COVID-19 vaccine. CDR3 DNA sequence: TGTGCCAGCAGCTTAGCGACGGGGGGCACTGAAGCTTTCTTT. Protein product: CASSLATGGTEAFF.